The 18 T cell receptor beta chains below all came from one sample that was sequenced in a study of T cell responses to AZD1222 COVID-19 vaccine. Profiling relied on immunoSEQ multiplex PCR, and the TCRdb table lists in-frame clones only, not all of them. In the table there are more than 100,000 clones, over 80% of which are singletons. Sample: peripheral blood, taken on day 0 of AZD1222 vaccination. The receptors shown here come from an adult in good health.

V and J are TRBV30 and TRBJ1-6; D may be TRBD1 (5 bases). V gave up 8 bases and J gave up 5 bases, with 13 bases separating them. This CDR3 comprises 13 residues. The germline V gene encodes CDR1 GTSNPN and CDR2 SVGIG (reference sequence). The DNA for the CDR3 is TGTGCCGGTGGGACGTCCGATAATTCACCCCTCCACTTT. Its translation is CAGGTSDNSPLHF.

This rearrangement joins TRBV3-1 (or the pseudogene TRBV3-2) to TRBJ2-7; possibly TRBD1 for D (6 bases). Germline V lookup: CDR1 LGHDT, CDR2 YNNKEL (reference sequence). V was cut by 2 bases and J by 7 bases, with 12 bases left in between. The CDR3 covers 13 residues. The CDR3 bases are TGTGCCAGCAGCCAAACACAGGGCTTGGAGCAGTACTTC. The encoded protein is CASSQTQGLEQYF.

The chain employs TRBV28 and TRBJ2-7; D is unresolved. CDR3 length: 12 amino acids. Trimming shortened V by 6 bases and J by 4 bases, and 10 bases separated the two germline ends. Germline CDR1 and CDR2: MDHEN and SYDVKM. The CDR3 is CASSPSGYEQYF. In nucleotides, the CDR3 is TGTGCCAGCAGCCCTTCAGGATACGAGCAGTACTTC.

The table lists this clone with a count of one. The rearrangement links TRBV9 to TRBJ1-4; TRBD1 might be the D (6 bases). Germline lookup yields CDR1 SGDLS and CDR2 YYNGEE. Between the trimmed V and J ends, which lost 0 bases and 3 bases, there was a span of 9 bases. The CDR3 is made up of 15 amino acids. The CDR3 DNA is TGTGCCAGCAGCGTAGGGCAGGGGCCTAATGAAAAACTGTTTTTT. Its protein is CASSVGQGPNEKLFF.

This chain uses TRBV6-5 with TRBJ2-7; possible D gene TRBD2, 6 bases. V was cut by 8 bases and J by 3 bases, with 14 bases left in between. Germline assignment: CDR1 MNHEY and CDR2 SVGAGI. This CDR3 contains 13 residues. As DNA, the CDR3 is TGTGCCAGCGGCAGGGACTCTAACTACGAGCAGTACTTC. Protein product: CASGRDSNYEQYF.

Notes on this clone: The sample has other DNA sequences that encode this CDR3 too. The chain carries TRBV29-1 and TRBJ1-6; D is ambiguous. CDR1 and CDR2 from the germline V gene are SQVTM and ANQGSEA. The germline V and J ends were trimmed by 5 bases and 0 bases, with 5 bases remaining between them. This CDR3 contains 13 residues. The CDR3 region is CSVLSSYNSPLHF. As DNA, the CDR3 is TGCAGCGTTCTCAGCTCCTATAATTCACCCCTCCACTTT.

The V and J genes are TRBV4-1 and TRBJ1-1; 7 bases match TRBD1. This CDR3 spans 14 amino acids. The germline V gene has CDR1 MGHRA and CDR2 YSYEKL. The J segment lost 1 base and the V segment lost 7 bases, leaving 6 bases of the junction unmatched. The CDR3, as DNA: TGCGCCAGCAAAACCGGGACAGCGAACACTGAAGCTTTCTTT. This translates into CASKTGTANTEAFF.

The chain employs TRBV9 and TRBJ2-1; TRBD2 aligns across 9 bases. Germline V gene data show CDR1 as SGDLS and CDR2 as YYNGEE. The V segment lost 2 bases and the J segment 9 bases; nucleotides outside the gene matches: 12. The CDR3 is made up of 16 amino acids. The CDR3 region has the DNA TGTGCCAGCAGCGTTATTAGCGGGAGTTCTTGGGGTGAGCAGTTCTTC. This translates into CASSVISGSSWGEQFF.

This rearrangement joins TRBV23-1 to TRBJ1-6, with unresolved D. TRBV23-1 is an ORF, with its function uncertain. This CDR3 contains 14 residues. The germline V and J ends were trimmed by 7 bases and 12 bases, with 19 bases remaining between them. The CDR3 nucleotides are TGCGCCAGCAACAGTTCAAACGAGAGGGAACCCCTCCACTTT. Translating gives CASNSSNEREPLHF.

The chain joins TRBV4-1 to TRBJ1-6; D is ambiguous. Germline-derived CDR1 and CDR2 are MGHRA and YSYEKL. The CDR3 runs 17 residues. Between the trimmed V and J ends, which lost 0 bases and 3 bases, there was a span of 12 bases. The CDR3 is CASSQDSAKSYNSPLHF. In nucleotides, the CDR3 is TGCGCCAGCAGCCAAGATTCGGCCAAAAGCTATAATTCACCCCTCCACTTT.

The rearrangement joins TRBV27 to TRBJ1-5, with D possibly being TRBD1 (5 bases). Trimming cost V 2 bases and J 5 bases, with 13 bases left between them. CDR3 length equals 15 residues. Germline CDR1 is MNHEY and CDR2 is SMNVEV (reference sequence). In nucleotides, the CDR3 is TGTGCCAGCAGTTTAGGAGGGCAGGGCCATCAGCCCCAGCATTTT. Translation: CASSLGGQGHQPQHF.

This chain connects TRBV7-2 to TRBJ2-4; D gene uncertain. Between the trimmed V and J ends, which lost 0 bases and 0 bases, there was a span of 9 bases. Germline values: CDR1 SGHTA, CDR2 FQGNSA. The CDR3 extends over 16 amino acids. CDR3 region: CASSLASSVAKNIQYF. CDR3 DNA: TGTGCCAGCAGCTTAGCCTCTTCAGTAGCCAAAAACATTCAGTACTTC.

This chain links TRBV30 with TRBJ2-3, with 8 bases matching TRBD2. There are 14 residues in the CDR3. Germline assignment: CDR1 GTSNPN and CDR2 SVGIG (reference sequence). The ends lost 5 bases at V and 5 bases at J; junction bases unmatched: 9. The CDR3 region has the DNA TGTGCCTGGGTGAAAGCGGGAGTAGGAGATACGCAGTATTTT. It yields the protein CAWVKAGVGDTQYF.

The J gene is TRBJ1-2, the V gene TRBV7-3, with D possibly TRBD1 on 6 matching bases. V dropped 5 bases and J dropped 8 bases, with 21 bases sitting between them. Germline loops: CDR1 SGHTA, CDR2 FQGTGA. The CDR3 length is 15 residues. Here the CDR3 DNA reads TGTGCCAGCAGCCCATATGTATGGCAGGGGATCGGCTACACCTTC. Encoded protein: CASSPYVWQGIGYTF.

The CDR3 loop is CASSLGHYGLNTEAFF. The DNA of the CDR3 is TGTGCCAGCAGCTTAGGCCACTACGGACTGAACACTGAAGCTTTCTTT. The chain employs TRBV7-2 and TRBJ1-1; no firm D call. V was cut by 1 base and J by 0 bases, with 12 bases left in between. The CDR3 loop spans 16 amino acids. Germline lookup yields CDR1 SGHTA and CDR2 FQGNSA.

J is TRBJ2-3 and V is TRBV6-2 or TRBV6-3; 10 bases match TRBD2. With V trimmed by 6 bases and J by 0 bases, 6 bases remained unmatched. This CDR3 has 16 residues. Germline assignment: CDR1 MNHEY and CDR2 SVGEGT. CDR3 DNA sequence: TGTGCCAGCAGACCTACTAGCGGGGCGAGCACAGATACGCAGTATTTT. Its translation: CASRPTSGASTDTQYF.

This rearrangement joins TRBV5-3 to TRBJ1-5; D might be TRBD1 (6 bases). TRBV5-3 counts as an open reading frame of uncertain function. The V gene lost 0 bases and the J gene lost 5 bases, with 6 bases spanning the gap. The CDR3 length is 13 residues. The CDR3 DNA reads TGTGCCAGAAGCTTGGGGACAGATCAGCCCCAGCATTTT. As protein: CARSLGTDQPQHF.

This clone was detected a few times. Here the CDR3 DNA reads TGTGCCACCAGTGATCCCAGAGAGCAGTTCTTC. It is translated as CATSDPREQFF. V is TRBV24-1 and J is TRBJ2-1; D remains ambiguous. The length of the CDR3 is 11 residues. The V end lost 3 bases, the J end lost 10 bases, and 6 bases lay between the germline ends. CDR1 is KGHDR and CDR2 is SFDVKD in the germline V gene.